This is a list of T cell receptor beta chains from one sample in a study of blood T cell repertoires in COVID-19. Sequencing used immunoSEQ multiplex PCR; TCRdb keeps in-frame clones, though not all of them. The sample contains 150,000 or so clones, around 84% of which appear only once. The specimen was PBMCs or T cells enriched from blood (not recorded which). These receptors originate from a man in his forties who had recovered from COVID-19. The CDR3 runs from the conserved cysteine through the conserved F or W. D genes are given only for firm matches. Part of the rows lack a size; the others show once, few, many or a class for expanded clones.

j_call d_call clone_size v_call cdr3_nt cdr3_aa
TRBJ2-5 TRBD2 few TRBV4-1 TGCGCCAGCAGCCCTGGGACTAGCGGGGGTCGGGAGACCCAGTACTTC CASSPGTSGGRETQYF
TRBJ2-2 NA NA TRBV10-1 TGCGCCAGCAGTGATGGCTCGACTACCGGGGAGCTGTTTTTT CASSDGSTTGELFF
TRBJ1-3 NA NA TRBV6-1 TGTGCCAGCAGTGAACAGGGGATCGGTGGAAACACCATATATTTT CASSEQGIGGNTIYF
TRBJ1-1 NA NA TRBV4-2 TGTGCCAGCAGCCAAGGTCGCCGGGGCACTGAAGCTTTCTTT CASSQGRRGTEAFF
TRBJ1-1 TRBD1 NA TRBV11-3 TGTGCCAGCAGTCAGACAGGGGGAAAAGCTTTCTTT CASSQTGGKAFF
TRBJ2-7 NA NA TRBV6-4 TGTGCCCGCTTCCGGGACGGGGGCTACGAGCAGTACTTC CARFRDGGYEQYF
TRBJ2-1 TRBD1 few TRBV19 TGTGCCAGTAGTGCGGACAGGGGCAATGAGCAGTTCTTC CASSADRGNEQFF
TRBJ1-1 NA once TRBV19 TGTGCCAGTAAGAACAGTCAAATGAACACTGAAGCTTTCTTT CASKNSQMNTEAFF
TRBJ2-1 NA NA TRBV10-3 TGTGCCATCAGTGAGTCGGGGGGGGCTAACCGTAGAGATGAGCAGTTCTTC CAISESGGANRRDEQFF
TRBJ2-1 NA NA TRBV30 TGTGCCTGGGGGGTGGGAGGTGAGCAGTTCTTC CAWGVGGEQFF
TRBJ2-1 NA NA TRBV11-3 TGTGCCAGCAGCAGGGGGGGGGTTTTTACGAATGAGCAGTTCTTC CASSRGGVFTNEQFF
TRBJ1-1 TRBD1 NA TRBV11-2 TGTGCCAGCAGCTTAGATGGGACAGGGGTCGGGGTGAACACTGAAGCTTTCTTT CASSLDGTGVGVNTEAFF
TRBJ1-2 NA once TRBV11-2 TGTGCCAGCAGCTTAGCAGTTAACTATGGCTACACCTTC CASSLAVNYGYTF
TRBJ1-1 NA NA TRBV13 TGTGCCAGCAGCTTAGTTAGCGGCGGAAGCATGAACACTGAAGCTTTCTTT CASSLVSGGSMNTEAFF
TRBJ2-2 TRBD2 NA TRBV10-3 TGTGCCATCAGCGAGCGGGGGGGCCGGACCGGGGAGCTGTTTTTT CAISERGGRTGELFF
TRBJ2-5 TRBD1 NA TRBV5-1 TGCGCCAGCAGCGACACCGGACAGGACCAAGAGACCCAGTACTTC CASSDTGQDQETQYF
TRBJ1-4 TRBD1 NA TRBV5-1 TGCGCCAGCAGCTTGGTCGGACAGGGGAATGAAAAACTGTTTTTT CASSLVGQGNEKLFF
TRBJ2-1 NA NA TRBV5-4 TGTGCCAGCAGCCCTCTCGGGGTTTCCTACAATGAGCAGTTCTTC CASSPLGVSYNEQFF
TRBJ2-7 TRBD2 once TRBV4-1 TGCGCCAGCAGCCAAGGGACTAGCGGGGGGTACTACGAGCAGTACTTC CASSQGTSGGYYEQYF
TRBJ1-1 TRBD1 NA TRBV5-1 TGCGCCAGCAGCACCGGACAGGGGAAATTTTTTCGAGCTTTCTTT CASSTGQGKFFRAFF
TRBJ2-2 NA NA TRBV3-1/TRBV3-2 TGTGCCAGCAGCCTAAGAAGGAGTAGAAGCACCGGGGAGCTGTTTTTT CASSLRRSRSTGELFF
TRBJ2-1 NA few TRBV7-3 TGTGCCAGCAGCATAGACAGGTATTCCATCAATGAGCAGTTCTTC CASSIDRYSINEQFF
TRBJ2-5 TRBD2 NA TRBV15 TGTGCCACCAGCAGAGATTGGGGCGGGGGGAACGAAGAGACCCAGTACTTC CATSRDWGGGNEETQYF
TRBJ2-3 TRBD2 NA TRBV7-2 TGTGCCAGCACCCCAAGCGGGGGGGCTAGGGATACGCAGTATTTT CASTPSGGARDTQYF
TRBJ2-5 TRBD2 NA TRBV5-8 TGTGCCAGCAGCTGGGGGGGTCCGGGGGAGACCCAGTACTTC CASSWGGPGETQYF
TRBJ2-1 TRBD2 once TRBV7-2 TGTGCCAGCAGGCCTACTAGCGGGGGTTTCTACAATGAGCAGTTCTTC CASRPTSGGFYNEQFF
TRBJ1-5 TRBD1 NA TRBV7-2 TGTGCCAGCAGCATACAGGGGAAGGTGAGCAATCAGCCCCAGCATTTT CASSIQGKVSNQPQHF
TRBJ1-2 NA NA TRBV7-2 TGTGCCAGCAGCCCTAGAGGGAACTATGGCTACACCTTC CASSPRGNYGYTF
TRBJ2-3 NA NA TRBV10-1 TGCGCCAGCAGTGTCCGCGGCACAGATACGCAGTATTTT CASSVRGTDTQYF
TRBJ1-1 NA many TRBV2 TGTGCCAGCAGCGCGGTGAACACTGAAGCTTTCTTT CASSAVNTEAFF
TRBJ2-1 NA NA TRBV27 TGTGCCAGCAGTTTCCTCCTTGCGGGCAGGAATGAGCAGTTCTTC CASSFLLAGRNEQFF
TRBJ2-2 NA NA TRBV6-6 TGTGCCAGCAGTGATCCTGGAGCCGGGGAGCTGTTTTTT CASSDPGAGELFF
TRBJ2-2 NA NA TRBV6-5 TGTGCCAGCCTGGACAGGAACACCGGGGAGCTGTTTTTT CASLDRNTGELFF
TRBJ2-1 NA NA TRBV5-1 TGCGCCAGCAGCGATGGGGCAGATTTTAGGCATGAGCAGTTCTTC CASSDGADFRHEQFF
TRBJ1-1 NA NA TRBV9 TGTGCCAGCAGCGCACCGAGACAGGCGGGTCTCACTGAAGCTTTCTTT CASSAPRQAGLTEAFF
TRBJ1-3 NA NA TRBV30 TGTGCCTGGAGCCCCTGGGGGCTCGGAAACACCATATATTTT CAWSPWGLGNTIYF
TRBJ2-1 TRBD1 NA TRBV5-4 TGTGCCAGCAGCCTTAGGACAGGGGACAATGAGCAGTTCTTC CASSLRTGDNEQFF
TRBJ2-1 NA once TRBV21-1 TGTGCCAGCAGCCCAACTAGGAGCTCCTACAATGAGCAGTTCTTC CASSPTRSSYNEQFF
TRBJ2-1 NA many TRBV2 TGTGCCAGCAAGGCGACTGAATACAATGAGCAGTTCTTC CASKATEYNEQFF
TRBJ1-1 NA NA TRBV19 TGTGCCAGTAGTTCAACAGGGTCGAACACTGAAGCTTTCTTT CASSSTGSNTEAFF
TRBJ2-3 TRBD2 NA TRBV14 TGTGCCAGCAGCTTTATAGCGGGGGGGAGCACAGATACGCAGTATTTT CASSFIAGGSTDTQYF
TRBJ2-7 NA NA TRBV9 TGTGCCAGCAGCACCCGCCCGAGGGGGTACGAGCAGTACTTC CASSTRPRGYEQYF
TRBJ1-6 NA NA TRBV27 TGTGCCAGCAGTCCTCTCGGAGATCCAAATTCACCCCTCCACTTT CASSPLGDPNSPLHF